The TCR beta chain under discussion was sequenced for a study of vaccination and CD4 T cells after COVID-19. Overall study: Two doses of either BNT162b2 or mRNA-1273 vaccine were given to participants. A CEFX pool, an HIV-1 Nef pool, or no peptide went to control cultures.

Stated time point: late sampling 161 to 241 days after vaccination in three convalescent patients. Treatment: roughly nine-day PBMC culture with coronavirus spike peptide pools or control peptides (ViraFEST assay). Scientists ran DNA taken from cultured CD4+ T cells through the Oncomine TCR Beta short-read assay for sequencing. The template was genomic DNA from cultured CD4+ T cells. TCRdb called the PCR reads again in MiXCR, with one record for every CDR3 protein. This sample has around 27,000 distinct CDR3 sequences, with 35% to 40% found just once. CDR3 length: 15 amino acids. The germline V and J ends were trimmed by 1 base and 0 bases, with 10 bases remaining between them. Germline-derived CDR1 and CDR2 are SGHTA and FQGNSA. About this clonotype itself: The antigen remains unidentified.

This sequence joins TRBV7-2 and TRBJ2-7, with D tentatively TRBD2 (5 bases). The source is a human donor who had recovered from COVID-19. The material was CD4+ T cells from blood, cultured in vitro, obtained about 7 months after SARS-CoV-2 vaccination. CDR3 region: CASSLVALSSYEQYF. CDR3 nucleotide sequence: TGTGCCAGCAGCTTAGTAGCGTTAAGCTCCTACGAGCAGTACTTC.